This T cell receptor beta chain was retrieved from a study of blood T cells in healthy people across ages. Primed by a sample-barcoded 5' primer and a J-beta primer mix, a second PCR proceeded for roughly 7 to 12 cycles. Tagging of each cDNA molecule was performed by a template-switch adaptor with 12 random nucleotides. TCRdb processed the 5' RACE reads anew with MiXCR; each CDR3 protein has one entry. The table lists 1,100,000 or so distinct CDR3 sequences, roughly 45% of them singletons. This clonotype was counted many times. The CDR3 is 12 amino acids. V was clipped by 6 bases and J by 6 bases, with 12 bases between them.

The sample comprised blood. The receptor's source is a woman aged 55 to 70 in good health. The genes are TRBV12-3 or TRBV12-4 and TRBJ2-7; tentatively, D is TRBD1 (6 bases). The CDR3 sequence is CASSLTGIEQYF. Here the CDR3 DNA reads TGTGCCAGCAGCCTAACAGGGATCGAGCAGTACTTC.